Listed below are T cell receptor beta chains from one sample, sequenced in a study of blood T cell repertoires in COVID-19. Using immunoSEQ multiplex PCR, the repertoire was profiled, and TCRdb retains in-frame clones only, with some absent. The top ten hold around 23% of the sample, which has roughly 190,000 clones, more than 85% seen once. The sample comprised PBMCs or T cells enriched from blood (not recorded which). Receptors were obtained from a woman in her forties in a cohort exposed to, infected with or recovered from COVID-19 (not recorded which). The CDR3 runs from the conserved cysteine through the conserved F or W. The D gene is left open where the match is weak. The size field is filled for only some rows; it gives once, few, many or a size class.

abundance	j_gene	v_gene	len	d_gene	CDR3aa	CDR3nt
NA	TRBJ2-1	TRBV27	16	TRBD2	CASSLIAGGPQHEQFF	TGTGCCAGCAGTTTAATTGCGGGGGGACCACAGCATGAGCAGTTCTTC
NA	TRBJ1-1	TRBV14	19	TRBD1	CASSQDLLRTGGFGTEAFF	TGTGCCAGCAGCCAAGATCTGTTACGAACAGGGGGCTTTGGCACTGAAGCTTTCTTT
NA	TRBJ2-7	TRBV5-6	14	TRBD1	CASSFGTGMSEQYF	TGTGCCAGCAGCTTCGGGACAGGGATGAGTGAGCAGTACTTC
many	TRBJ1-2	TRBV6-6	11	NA	CASSDTGGYTF	TGTGCCAGCAGTGATACAGGTGGCTACACCTTC
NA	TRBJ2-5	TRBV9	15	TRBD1	CASSVDGTAQETQYF	TGTGCCAGCAGCGTAGATGGGACAGCTCAAGAGACCCAGTACTTC
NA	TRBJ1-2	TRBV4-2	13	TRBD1	CASSQGSGGGYTF	TGTGCCAGCAGCCAAGGGTCAGGGGGAGGCTACACCTTC
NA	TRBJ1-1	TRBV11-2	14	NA	CASSPAGLQGEAFF	TGTGCCAGCAGCCCCGCAGGGCTCCAAGGTGAAGCTTTCTTT
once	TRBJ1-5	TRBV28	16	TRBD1	CASSGGTGLSNQPQHF	TGTGCCAGCAGTGGCGGGACAGGGCTCAGCAATCAGCCCCAGCATTTT
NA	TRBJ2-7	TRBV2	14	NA	CASSDQGQDYEQYF	TGTGCCAGCAGTGACCAGGGACAAGACTACGAGCAGTACTTC
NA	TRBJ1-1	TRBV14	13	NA	CASSQSYGTEAFF	TGTGCCAGCAGCCAATCGTACGGCACTGAAGCTTTCTTT
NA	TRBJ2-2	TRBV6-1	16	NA	CASSDDREANTGELFF	TGTGCCAGCAGTGATGACAGGGAGGCAAATACCGGGGAGCTGTTTTTT
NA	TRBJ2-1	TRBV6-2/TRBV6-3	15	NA	CASSFSSDSYNEQFF	TGTGCCAGCAGTTTCAGCTCGGACAGCTACAATGAGCAGTTCTTC
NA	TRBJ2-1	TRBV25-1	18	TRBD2	CASSEWIAGGRVANEQFF	TGTGCCAGCAGTGAATGGATCGCGGGGGGCCGGGTAGCAAATGAGCAGTTCTTC
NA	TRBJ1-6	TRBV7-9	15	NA	CASSVTAGSNSPLHF	TGTGCCAGCAGCGTAACCGCAGGGTCCAATTCACCCCTCCACTTT
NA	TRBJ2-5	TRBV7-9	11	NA	CASSREETQYF	TGTGCCAGCAGCAGAGAAGAGACCCAGTACTTC
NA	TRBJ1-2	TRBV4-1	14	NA	CASSQVVLNYGYTF	TGCGCCAGCAGCCAAGTCGTTCTTAACTATGGCTACACCTTC
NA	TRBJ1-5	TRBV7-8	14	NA	CASSAWGGYQPQHF	TGTGCCAGCAGCGCCTGGGGGGGGTATCAGCCCCAGCATTTT
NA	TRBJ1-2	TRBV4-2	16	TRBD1	CASSQGGDSLMRGYTF	TGTGCCAGCAGCCAAGGTGGGGACAGCCTTATGAGGGGCTACACCTTC
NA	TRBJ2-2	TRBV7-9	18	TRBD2	CASSPSGSGRAGGGELFF	TGTGCCAGCAGCCCATCAGGGAGCGGGAGGGCCGGAGGCGGGGAGCTGTTTTTT
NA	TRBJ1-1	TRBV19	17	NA	CASSSGVTGRMNTEAFF	TGTGCCAGTAGTTCAGGGGTGACCGGACGGATGAACACTGAAGCTTTCTTT
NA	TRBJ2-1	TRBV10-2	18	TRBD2	CASTNSGGWTLIGNEQFF	TGCGCCAGCACCAATAGCGGGGGTTGGACATTGATTGGCAATGAGCAGTTCTTC
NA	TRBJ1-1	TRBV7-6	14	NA	CASTQTSGNTEAFF	TGTGCCAGCACCCAGACAAGCGGGAACACTGAAGCTTTCTTT
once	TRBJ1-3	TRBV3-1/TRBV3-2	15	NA	CASSPNGFTGNTIYF	TGTGCCAGCAGCCCTAATGGTTTTACTGGAAACACCATATATTTT
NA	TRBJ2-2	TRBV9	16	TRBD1	CASSVEGGAVTGELFF	TGTGCCAGCAGCGTAGAAGGGGGCGCGGTCACCGGGGAGCTGTTTTTT
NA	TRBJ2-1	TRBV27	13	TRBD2	CASIPLGGNEQFF	TGTGCCAGCATCCCTCTGGGGGGGAATGAGCAGTTCTTC
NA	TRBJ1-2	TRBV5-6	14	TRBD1	CASMRTGDNYGYTF	TGTGCCAGCATGCGGACAGGGGACAACTATGGCTACACCTTC